A selection of T cell receptor beta chains follows, all from one sample in a study of identical twins. TCRdb passed the 5' RACE reads through MiXCR, listing each CDR3 protein once. The sample lists 520,000 or so distinct CDR3 sequences, approximately 22% occurring once. This sample also belongs to another study, concerning T cells expressing NK-cell markers.

The sequencing sample was made of CD4+ T cells sorted from blood. The source of these receptors is a woman aged 18-30 years in good health. CDR3s include the opening cysteine and the closing phenylalanine or tryptophan.

J: TRBJ2-7
V: TRBV20-1
length: 16
CDR3: CSARDMGQISSYEQYF

J: TRBJ2-6
V: TRBV6-1
length: 18
CDR3: CASTLRPSPGAGANVLTF

J: TRBJ1-2
V: TRBV29-1
length: 14
CDR3: CSVEGSRGSYGYTF

J: TRBJ2-7
V: TRBV18
length: 14
CDR3: CASSVQGARDEQYF

J: TRBJ2-3
V: TRBV29-1
length: 12
CDR3: CSVVGETDTQYF

J: TRBJ2-7
V: TRBV5-1
length: 13
CDR3: CASSLQGQNEQYF

J: TRBJ2-1
V: TRBV3-1
length: 15
CDR3: CASSHYSGRAEEQFF

J: TRBJ2-2
V: TRBV11-2
length: 18
CDR3: CASSSSRDRVGATGELFF

J: TRBJ2-3
V: TRBV10-3
length: 17
CDR3: CAISSRGLAGDTDTQYF

J: TRBJ2-7
V: TRBV6-2/TRBV6-3
length: 13
CDR3: CASRRLEVAEQYF

J: TRBJ1-2
V: TRBV4-1
length: 13
CDR3: CASSQQQGYGYTF

J: TRBJ1-4
V: TRBV7-9
length: 16
CDR3: CASSPRAAGLNEKLFF

J: TRBJ1-4
V: TRBV14
length: 14
CDR3: CASSPLGQGEKLFF

J: TRBJ1-5
V: TRBV12-3/TRBV12-4
length: 15
CDR3: CASTDRLGTGQPQHF

J: TRBJ2-3
V: TRBV10-3
length: 15
CDR3: CAISSPRRDSDTQYF

J: TRBJ1-5
V: TRBV20-1
length: 14
CDR3: CSARDIQGNQPQHF

J: TRBJ2-2
V: TRBV5-1
length: 14
CDR3: CASRADTNTGELFF

J: TRBJ1-5
V: TRBV20-1
length: 13
CDR3: CSATGERTQPQHF

J: TRBJ2-6
V: TRBV5-1
length: 18
CDR3: CASSLLPPDSSGANVLTF